The 6 T cell receptor beta chains in this list originate from one sample, sequenced in a study of T cells in Graves' hyperthyroidism and ophthalmopathy. Amplification targeted TCR beta CDR3 regions from RNA transcripts. HTBI primers were employed in a first-round RT-PCR of the TCR CDR3. TCRdb re-called the multiplex PCR reads with MiXCR, one entry per CDR3 protein. Among about 570,000 distinct CDR3 sequences listed, 12% to 15% were seen once. Sequencing was carried out using blood. Receptors originate from a middle-aged woman with Graves' hyperthyroidism.

The table lists this clonotype with a few counts. The rearrangement joins TRBV3-1 to TRBJ2-2; TRBD2 matches 7 bases. Germline V lookup: CDR1 LGHDT, CDR2 YNNKEL (reference sequence). Trimming took 6 bases from V and 3 from J; bases not matched to a gene: 7. This CDR3 has 15 residues. As DNA, the CDR3 is TGTGCCAGCAGTCCTAGCGGCGGACACACCGGGGAGCTGTTTTTT. This sequence encodes CASSPSGGHTGELFF.

CDR3 bases: TGTGCCAGCAGCGCCTTTATAAACACCGGGGAGCTGTTTTTT. It yields the protein CASSAFINTGELFF. V gene TRBV5-5 combines with J gene TRBJ2-2; D call uncertain. The CDR3 spans 14 residues. Looked up from germline, CDR1 is SGHKS and CDR2 is YYEKEE (reference sequence). V was pared by 4 bases and J by 2 bases, with 9 bases between.

This clonotype was seen many times. In nucleotides, the CDR3 is TGTGCCAGCAGTCCCCATCACTTAACAGGGTCTGAAGCTTTCTTT. It yields the protein CASSPHHLTGSEAFF. This chain links TRBV28 with TRBJ1-1; D is possibly TRBD1 (6 bases). V gave up 5 bases and J gave up 6 bases, with 19 bases separating them. The CDR3 is 15 amino acids. Germline V gene data show CDR1 as MDHEN and CDR2 as SYDVKM.

The chain joins TRBV5-1 to TRBJ2-2; D possibly corresponds to TRBD2 (6 bases). CDR3 length equals 16 residues. V lost 0 bases and J lost 2, with 11 bases in between. The germline V gene encodes CDR1 SGHRS and CDR2 YFSETQ. Here the CDR3 DNA reads TGCGCCAGCAGCTTGGCGGGAGAGGATAACACCGGGGAGCTGTTTTTT. Its translation is CASSLAGEDNTGELFF.

In its sample, this clonotype was seen many times. The rearrangement links TRBV6-6 to TRBJ1-5; the D gene is possibly TRBD1 (5 bases). CDR3 length: 15 amino acids. Trimming stripped 0 bases from V and 4 bases from J, with 10 bases between. From germline, CDR1 is MNHNY and CDR2 SVGAGI (reference sequence). The chain's CDR3 is CASSYSHDSNQPQHF. CDR3 in DNA: TGTGCCAGCAGTTACTCTCATGACAGTAATCAGCCCCAGCATTTT.

This clonotype was seen only a few times. The chain combines TRBV18 with TRBJ2-3; 15 nucleotides align to TRBD2. J gave up 2 bases and V 3 bases, and 12 bases lay outside the gene matches. Germline V gene data show CDR1 as KGHSH and CDR2 as LQKENI. This CDR3 is built from 20 residues. For the CDR3, the DNA is TGTGCCAGCTCACCCCTGGCCGGGACTAGCGGGAGGAGTCTCACAGATACGCAGTATTTT. Its translation: CASSPLAGTSGRSLTDTQYF.